This T cell receptor (beta chain) was sequenced in a study of blood T cell repertoires in COVID-19. At the level of the study: The samples span acute and convalescent COVID-19 from the United States, Italy and Spain.

V lost 4 bases and J 0 bases, leaving 13 bases between the germline ends. Germline CDR1 is SGHAT and CDR2 is FQNNGV. This CDR3 comprises 15 residues. Under the authors' procedure: Researchers report that nucleated cell counts were estimated from reference gene primer amplification. Profiling relied on immunoSEQ multiplex PCR, and the TCRdb table lists in-frame clones only, not all of them. V and J calls and clone size are those listed in that table; D and trimming were worked out from the DNA. The repertoire includes about 74,000 clones, approximately 80% of them detected once, and around 16% sits in the top ten. This clone has a handful of counts.

The TCR comes from a human donor in a cohort sampled during active COVID-19. The sequenced sample consisted of peripheral blood. The chain links TRBV11-2 to TRBJ2-7; D is perhaps TRBD2 (5 bases). CDR3 nucleotides: TGTGCCAGCAGCTCCTTAAAGCGGATCTCCTACGAGCAGTACTTC. It translates to CASSSLKRISYEQYF.